This TCR beta chain was captured by sequencing in a study of blood T cell repertoires in COVID-19 (TCRdb year 2020). Context from the whole study: Samples from collaborators originated in the United States, Italy and Spain and spanned both the acute and convalescent phases of COVID-19. The prospective study material was composed of cDNA or gDNA derived from T cells, B-cell-depleted T cells, or PBMCs. Subjects who had been exposed to COVID-19, were actively infected with it, or had recovered from it provided the deeply sampled blood TCRbeta repertoires that made up the dataset. The repertoires were made available in a free public database intended to serve as a resource for research on the immune response to SARS-CoV-2. The samples were drawn from two sources: the first 160 participants of the ongoing ImmuneRACE study, and 1,254 subjects contributed by 6 global collaborators. Sample metadata almost always included a de-identified subject ID, COVID-19 status, age in years and sex. Where available, HLA class I and class II types were taken from metadata supplied by the sample provider and were not determined by assay-based typing.

The count of this clone is one. The antigen this receptor binds is unknown. Per-nucleotide qualities are absent, and no much larger clonotype sits a single base away. The full study reports these points: Clinical and demographic metadata were provided uncurated, with the amount varying by source and participant.

The immunoSEQ Assay, a bias-controlled multiplex PCR, was used to amplify TCRbeta CDR3 regions from genomic DNA. The source study handled its data this way. The number of nucleated cells in each sample was estimated by amplification of reference gene primers within the assay. To quantify the absolute abundance of each unique TCRbeta CDR3 rearrangement, sequence reads were collapsed and filtered. For each sample, productive Simpson clonality was calculated as the square root of Simpson's diversity index over productive rearrangements. TCRdb carries this immuneACCESS record with in-frame sequences only. Its versions omit some clonotypes, under half of them owing to an unresolved V gene in the studies checked, with the rest unexplained. V and J calls and clone size come straight from that table; D and trimming were deduced from the DNA. The sample table holds fewer than 350,000 clones, of which 80% to 90% were seen once. Jointly, the top ten make up about 12% of the sample.

Relative to germline, V is missing 6 bases and J is missing 4 bases, with 10 bases of the junction outside any gene match. The germline V gene supplies CDR1 SNHLY and CDR2 FYNNEI. The CDR3 starts with the cysteine, ends with the phenylalanine, and has 18 residues. Only CDR3 DNA remains: 54 bases, in frame from the first base. At one collaborating source in Seattle, patients were enrolled during active infection and were followed longitudinally through the course of disease. The collaborating institutions used their own protocols to collect whole blood in K2EDTA tubes. Collaborator samples were shipped for TCRbeta analysis as frozen whole blood, isolated PBMCs, or DNA extracted from either sample type.

This receptor chain uses TRBV2 and TRBJ2-3, with 16 bases aligning to TRBD2. This receptor was taken from a woman aged 25 to 45 with COVID-19, enrolled during active disease. Sequenced input: peripheral blood. The CDR3 protein sequence reads: CASRFQGLAGGRPDTQYF. The DNA reads TGTGCCAGCAGGTTCCAGGGACTAGCGGGGGGGCGGCCAGATACGCAGTATTTT.